The T cell receptor beta chain under discussion was sequenced for a study of shared clonotypes between healthy human individuals. Points from the study as a whole: Memory subsets generally showed smaller estimated richness than naive subsets did.

V dropped 7 bases and J dropped 6; count of bases not matched to a gene: 12. The CDR3 runs 16 residues. Looked up from germline, CDR1 is LNHDA and CDR2 is SQIVND (reference sequence). About this clone: No antigen is known for it.

Per the original methods: Filtering differed since immunoSEQ provided only junctions, with no quality scores. TCRdb's table, derived via immunoSEQ multiplex PCR, lists solely in-frame clones and lacks some. V and J calls and clone size are as listed in that table; D and trimming were resolved from the DNA. The sample holds 2 million to 2.5 million clones, 90% to 96% seen once. The sequencing input was naive CD4+ T cells sorted from blood. Noted subset: CD45RA+ positively selected. The sequence derives from a man in his late teens or twenties in good health. The V and J genes are TRBV19 and TRBJ2-1, with 10 bases fitting TRBD2. This CDR3 reads CASTHRELAGPNEQFF. The CDR3 coding sequence is TGTGCCAGTACCCATAGGGAACTAGCGGGGCCCAATGAGCAGTTCTTC. Using reference TRBV19 and TRBJ2-1 for the parts outside the CDR3, the full variable domain is DGGITQSPKYLFRKEGQNVTLSCEQNLNHDAMYWYRQDPGQGLRLIYYSQIVNDFQKGDIAEGYSVSREKKESFPLTVTSAQKNPTAFYLCASTHRELAGPNEQFFGPGTRLTVL.